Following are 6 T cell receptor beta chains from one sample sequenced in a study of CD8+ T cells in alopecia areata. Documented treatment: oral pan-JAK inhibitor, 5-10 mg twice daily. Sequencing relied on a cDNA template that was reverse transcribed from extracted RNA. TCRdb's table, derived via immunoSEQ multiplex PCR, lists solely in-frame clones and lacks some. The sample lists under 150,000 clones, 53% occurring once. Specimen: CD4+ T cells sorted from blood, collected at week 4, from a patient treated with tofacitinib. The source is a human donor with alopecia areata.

CDR3 sequence (DNA): TGCAGCGTTACCAAAACAGGGGGCTTTGGCTACACCTTC. Translated: CSVTKTGGFGYTF. V and J are TRBV29-1 and TRBJ1-2, with 9 bases matching TRBD1. The length of the CDR3 is 13 residues. V shed 5 bases, J shed 7 bases, and the junction held 8 bases outside the gene matches. Germline loops: CDR1 SQVTM, CDR2 ANQGSEA.

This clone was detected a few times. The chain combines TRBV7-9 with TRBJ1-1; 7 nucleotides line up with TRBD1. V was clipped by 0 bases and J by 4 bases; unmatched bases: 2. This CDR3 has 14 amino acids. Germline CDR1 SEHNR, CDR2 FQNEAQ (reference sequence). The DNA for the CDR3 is TGTGCCAGCAGCTTAGCGACAGGGAGCACTGAAGCTTTCTTT. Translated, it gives CASSLATGSTEAFF.

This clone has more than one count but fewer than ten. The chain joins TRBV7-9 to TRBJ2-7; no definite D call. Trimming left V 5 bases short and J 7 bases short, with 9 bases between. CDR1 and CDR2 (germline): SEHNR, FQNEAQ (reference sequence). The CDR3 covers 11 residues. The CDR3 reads CASSQSREQYF. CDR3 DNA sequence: TGTGCCAGCAGCCAGAGCCGGGAGCAGTACTTC.

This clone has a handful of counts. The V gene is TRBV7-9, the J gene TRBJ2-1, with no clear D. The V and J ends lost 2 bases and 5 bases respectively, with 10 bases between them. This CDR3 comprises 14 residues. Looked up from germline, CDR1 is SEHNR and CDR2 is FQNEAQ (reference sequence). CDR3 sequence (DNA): TGTGCCAGCAGCTTAATTGGCGGCCACAATGAGCAGTTCTTC. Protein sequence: CASSLIGGHNEQFF.

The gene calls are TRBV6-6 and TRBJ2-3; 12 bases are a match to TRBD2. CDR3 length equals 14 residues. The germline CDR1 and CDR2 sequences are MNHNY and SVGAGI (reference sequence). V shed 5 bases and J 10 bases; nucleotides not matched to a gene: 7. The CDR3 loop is CASSRTSGNPPQYF. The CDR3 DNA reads TGTGCCAGCAGTAGGACTAGCGGGAATCCCCCGCAGTATTTT.

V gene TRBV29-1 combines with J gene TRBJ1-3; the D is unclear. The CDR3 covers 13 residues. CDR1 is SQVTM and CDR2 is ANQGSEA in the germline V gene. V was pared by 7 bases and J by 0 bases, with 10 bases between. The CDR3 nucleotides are TGCAGCGCCGCCCGGGACTCTGGAAACACCATATATTTT. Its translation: CSAARDSGNTIYF.